A selection of T cell receptor beta chains follows, all from one sample in a study of CD8 T cells in ankylosing spondylitis. TCRdb fed the 5' RACE reads into MiXCR, producing one record per CDR3 protein. The profile shows about 130,000 distinct CDR3 sequences, about 6.7% of them singletons. Sequencing input: blood, either unsorted or a sorted T cell fraction (not recorded which). The receptor source for this set is a female donor with ankylosing spondylitis or in good health (not recorded which). The CDR3 runs from the conserved cysteine through the conserved F or W. A D gene is named only where the DNA matches it firmly. Clone size is shown for a subset of rows, as once, few, many or a class of expanded clone.

cdr3_nt cdr3_aa j_call d_call v_call clone_size
TGTGCCAGCAGTTCGACCAGGGATGTTGGCTACACCTTC CASSSTRDVGYTF TRBJ1-2 - TRBV27 many
TGTGCCAACTCCGACGGGGGCCTCGCCTACGAGCAGTACTTC CANSDGGLAYEQYF TRBJ2-7 - TRBV2 -
TGTGCCATCAGTGAACGTGGGACTAGCAATGAGCAGTTCTTC CAISERGTSNEQFF TRBJ2-1 TRBD2 TRBV10-3 -
TGTGCCAGCAGCTTTTTAACGGGGTCCGGCTACACCTTC CASSFLTGSGYTF TRBJ1-2 - TRBV7-2 many
TGCGCCATCACCCTGGGCGCGGCGAACACCGGGGAGCTGTTTTTT CAITLGAANTGELFF TRBJ2-2 - TRBV5-1 many
TGCGCCAGCAGGTCCGGGGGGGCTGAAGATACGCAGTATTTT CASRSGGAEDTQYF TRBJ2-3 TRBD2 TRBV5-1 -
TGCGCCAGCAGCCAAGAAAGAGGGAACTATGGCTACACCTTC CASSQERGNYGYTF TRBJ1-2 - TRBV4-3 many
TGTGCCAGCAGTTTTGATAGGGGCTCCTACAATGAGCAGTTCTTC CASSFDRGSYNEQFF TRBJ2-1 - TRBV12-3/TRBV12-4 many
TGTGCCAGAAGCAGGGACAGCCTCAATCAGCCCCAGCATTTT CARSRDSLNQPQHF TRBJ1-5 TRBD1 TRBV5-3 once
TGCGCCAGCAGCTTGACATCTGCGGCAGATACGCAGTATTTT CASSLTSAADTQYF TRBJ2-3 - TRBV5-1 many
TGTGCCAGCAGAAGAGCGGGGGGGCCCAATGAGCAGTTCTTC CASRRAGGPNEQFF TRBJ2-1 TRBD2 TRBV12-3/TRBV12-4 many
TGTGCCAGCAGCGATACAACGGAAAAACTGTTTTTT CASSDTTEKLFF TRBJ1-4 - TRBV3-1 many
TGCAGTGCTAGTAGTCCAGGGAGTTATAATTCACCCCTCCACTTT CSASSPGSYNSPLHF TRBJ1-6 - TRBV20-1 many
TGCGCCAGCAGCTCCCGGGACAGGATGTTCGGTGAGCAGTTCTTC CASSSRDRMFGEQFF TRBJ2-1 TRBD1 TRBV5-1 many
TGTGCCAGCAGAAGGTGGGGACAGAATGAAAAACTGTTTTTT CASRRWGQNEKLFF TRBJ1-4 TRBD1 TRBV6-1 many
TGTGCCAGCAGTTTGGCAGGGGGGAACAATGCCAAAAACATTCAGTACTTC CASSLAGGNNAKNIQYF TRBJ2-4 - TRBV28 few
TGCAGTGCTAGAGTACGGCAGGGAATACGCACAGATACGCAGTATTTT CSARVRQGIRTDTQYF TRBJ2-3 - TRBV20-1 many
TGTGCCAGCAGCCAAACCAAACAGAGCTACGAGCAGTACTTC CASSQTKQSYEQYF TRBJ2-7 - TRBV3-1 many
TGTGCCAGCAGTCACGTGTCCGGGACAGGGGGGCACTATGGCTACACCTTC CASSHVSGTGGHYGYTF TRBJ1-2 TRBD1 TRBV6-5 -
TGTGCCAGCAGTTTAACGGCTGTAGAGACCCAGTACTTC CASSLTAVETQYF TRBJ2-5 - TRBV12-3/TRBV12-4 many
TGTGCCAGCAGCTTAAAGCGGGGGGCTGGAGAGCAGTACTTC CASSLKRGAGEQYF TRBJ2-7 TRBD2 TRBV7-2 many
TGCGCCAGCAGCTTGACAGTTAGCTCCTACAATGAGCAGTTCTTC CASSLTVSSYNEQFF TRBJ2-1 - TRBV5-1 few
TGCAGCGTTGAAGAGTGGCCTGAAGCTTTCTTT CSVEEWPEAFF TRBJ1-1 - TRBV29-1 -
TGCGCCAGCAGCCTAACTCCGGGACAGGGCGTCAATGAGCAGTTCTTC CASSLTPGQGVNEQFF TRBJ2-1 TRBD1 TRBV4-1 many
TGTGCCAGCAGCCCCCGGCCTAGCACAGATACGCAGTATTTT CASSPRPSTDTQYF TRBJ2-3 - TRBV3-1 many
TGTGCCAGCAGTTCGTACCAAGAGACCCAGTACTTC CASSSYQETQYF TRBJ2-5 - TRBV27 many
TGCGCCAGCAGCTTGGACAGGGCGGCCGGCACTGAAGCTTTCTTT CASSLDRAAGTEAFF TRBJ1-1 - TRBV5-1 many
TGCAGTGCCCCCTCCGGGGGGGTATCCTACAATGAGCAGTTCTTC CSAPSGGVSYNEQFF TRBJ2-1 TRBD2 TRBV20-1 many
TGCAGTGCTTCGACTAGCGGGGGGTTGGCCGGGGAGCTGTTTTTT CSASTSGGLAGELFF TRBJ2-2 TRBD2 TRBV20-1 many
TGCAGTGCTAGTACGTCGGGTCTCGGTGAGCAGTTCTTC CSASTSGLGEQFF TRBJ2-1 - TRBV20-1 many
TGCAGTGCTACCGGACAGGGGGCTTTCTTT CSATGQGAFF TRBJ1-1 TRBD1 TRBV20-1 many
TGTGCCAGCAGCGGATTCAGGGATGACTACACCTTC CASSGFRDDYTF TRBJ1-2 - TRBV28 many
TGCGCCAGCAGCCAAGATGGGGCAAGCTACGAGCAGTACTTC CASSQDGASYEQYF TRBJ2-7 - TRBV4-3 many
TGCAGTGCTATCAGGCGGGGGGGCCTGTTCTTC CSAIRRGGLFF TRBJ2-1 TRBD2 TRBV20-1 many
TGTGCCACCAGTGCTAGTGACAGCACAGATACGCAGTATTTT CATSASDSTDTQYF TRBJ2-3 - TRBV24-1 many
TGTGCCAGCAAGAGGACAGGGGAAATCAATGAGCAGTTCTTC CASKRTGEINEQFF TRBJ2-1 TRBD1 TRBV6-1 few
TGTGCCAGCAGTGTAGGGGAACCAGATACGCAGTATTTT CASSVGEPDTQYF TRBJ2-3 - TRBV12-3/TRBV12-4 many
TGTGCCAGCAGTGGACAGGGTATCGATGAGCAGTTCTTC CASSGQGIDEQFF TRBJ2-1 TRBD1 TRBV6-1 many
TGTGCCAGCAGTTCTCCAAACAGGGCCTCTGGAAACACCATATATTTT CASSSPNRASGNTIYF TRBJ1-3 - TRBV6-5 many
TGTGCCAGCACGACAGGTTGGCGGGAGCTGTTTTTT CASTTGWRELFF TRBJ2-2 - TRBV25-1 many
TGCGCCAGCAGCTTGAGGTGGGGTGAGCAGTTCTTC CASSLRWGEQFF TRBJ2-1 - TRBV5-1 many
TGTGCCAGCAGTTTAGCCCATCGCTATGGCTACACCTTC CASSLAHRYGYTF TRBJ1-2 - TRBV12-3/TRBV12-4 -
TGTGCCACCCGGGATTACGAGCAGTACTTC CATRDYEQYF TRBJ2-7 - TRBV6-2/TRBV6-3 many
TGCAGCGTTGAAACGGGGAGCACAGATACGCAGTATTTT CSVETGSTDTQYF TRBJ2-3 - TRBV29-1 many
TGTGCCAGCAGAGTACAGATGAGCTCCTACAATGAGCAGTTCTTC CASRVQMSSYNEQFF TRBJ2-1 - TRBV12-3/TRBV12-4 few
TGTGCCAGCAGCTTCCCCAGGGGGAGGTTAGAGACCCAGTACTTC CASSFPRGRLETQYF TRBJ2-5 - TRBV11-2 -
TGCAGCGTTGAACAGGGTAGTGGGGAGACCCAGTACTTC CSVEQGSGETQYF TRBJ2-5 - TRBV29-1 many
TGCGCCAGCAGCTACGCAGGGGAAATGACTGAAGCTTTCTTT CASSYAGEMTEAFF TRBJ1-1 - TRBV5-1 many
TGTGCCTGGAGTGTAGGCAGCCTAAATAGGGGCTACACCTTC CAWSVGSLNRGYTF TRBJ1-2 - TRBV30 many
TGCGCCAGCACCAAGATCGACGGAAACAATGAGCAGTTCTTC CASTKIDGNNEQFF TRBJ2-1 - TRBV5-1 many
TGCGCCAGCAGCGGAACAGGGTCGGCTAATGAAAAACTGTTTTTT CASSGTGSANEKLFF TRBJ1-4 - TRBV5-1 many
TGTGCCAGCAGTCCGACAGGGGGCCCCCACGAGCAGTACTTC CASSPTGGPHEQYF TRBJ2-7 TRBD1 TRBV12-3/TRBV12-4 -
TGCAGCGTGTACCTTCGGGACAGGGGTTACGAGCAGTACTTC CSVYLRDRGYEQYF TRBJ2-7 TRBD1 TRBV29-1 -
TGCGCCAGCAGCCAATCCGGGACAGGGGTCTATGGCTACACCTTC CASSQSGTGVYGYTF TRBJ1-2 TRBD1 TRBV4-1 few
TGTGCCAGCAGCCTTAGAAACGAGCAGTACTTC CASSLRNEQYF TRBJ2-7 - TRBV7-9 -
TGCGCCAGCAGCTCCCGAGCGGGGGGAGACATTCAGTACTTC CASSSRAGGDIQYF TRBJ2-4 TRBD2 TRBV5-1 few
TGTGCCAGCTCACCGATAAAAGGGGGCCTCGCAACTAATGAAAAACTGTTTTTT CASSPIKGGLATNEKLFF TRBJ1-4 TRBD1 TRBV18 many
TGTGCCAGCAGCCCTCTAGGGGGCGGGGGGGCGATCGGTGAGCAGTTCTTC CASSPLGGGGAIGEQFF TRBJ2-1 TRBD2 TRBV6-2/TRBV6-3 many
TGCAGTGCTAGAGGTGATTACGAGCAGTACTTC CSARGDYEQYF TRBJ2-7 - TRBV20-1 many
TGCAGTGCTAGAGACGCCGGGGGGATAGATACGCAGTATTTT CSARDAGGIDTQYF TRBJ2-3 TRBD2 TRBV20-1 many